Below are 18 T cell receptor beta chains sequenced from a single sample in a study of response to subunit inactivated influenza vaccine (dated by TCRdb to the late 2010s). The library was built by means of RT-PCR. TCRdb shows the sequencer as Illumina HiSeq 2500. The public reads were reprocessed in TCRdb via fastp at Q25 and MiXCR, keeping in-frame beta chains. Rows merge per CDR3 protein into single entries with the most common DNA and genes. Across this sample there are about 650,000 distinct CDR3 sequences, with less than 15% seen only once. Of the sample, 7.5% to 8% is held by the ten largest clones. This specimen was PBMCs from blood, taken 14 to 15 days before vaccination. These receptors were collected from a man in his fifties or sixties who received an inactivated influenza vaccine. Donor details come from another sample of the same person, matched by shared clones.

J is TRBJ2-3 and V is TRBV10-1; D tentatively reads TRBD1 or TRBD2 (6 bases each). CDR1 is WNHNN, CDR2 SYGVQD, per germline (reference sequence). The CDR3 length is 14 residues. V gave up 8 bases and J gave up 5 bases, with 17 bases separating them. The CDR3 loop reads CASSEGGNGDTQYF. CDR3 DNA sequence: TGCGCCAGCTCCGAGGGGGGCAATGGAGATACGCAGTATTTT.

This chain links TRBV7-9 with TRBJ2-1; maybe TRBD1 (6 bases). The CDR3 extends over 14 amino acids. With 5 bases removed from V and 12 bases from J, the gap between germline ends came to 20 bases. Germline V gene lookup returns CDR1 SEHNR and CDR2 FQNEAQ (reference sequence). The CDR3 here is CASSHRDTPFGQFF. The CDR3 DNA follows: TGTGCCAGCAGCCACCGGGACACCCCGTTCGGGCAGTTCTTC.

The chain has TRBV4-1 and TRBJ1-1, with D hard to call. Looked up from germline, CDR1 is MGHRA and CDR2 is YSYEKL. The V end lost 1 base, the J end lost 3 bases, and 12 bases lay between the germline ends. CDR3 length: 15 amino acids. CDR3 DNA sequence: TGCGCCAGCAGCCAAGGGTGGGGATTGGACACTGAAGCTTTCTTT. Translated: CASSQGWGLDTEAFF.

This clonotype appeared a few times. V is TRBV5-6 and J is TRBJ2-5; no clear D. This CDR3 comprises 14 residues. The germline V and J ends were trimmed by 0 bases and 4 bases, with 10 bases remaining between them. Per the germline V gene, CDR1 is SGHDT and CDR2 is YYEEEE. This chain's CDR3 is CASSLVEVPETQYF. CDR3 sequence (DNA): TGTGCCAGCAGCTTGGTTGAGGTCCCAGAGACCCAGTACTTC.

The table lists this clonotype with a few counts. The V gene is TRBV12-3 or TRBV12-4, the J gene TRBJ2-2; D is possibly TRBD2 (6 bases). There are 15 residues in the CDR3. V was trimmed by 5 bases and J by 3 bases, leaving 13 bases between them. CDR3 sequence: CASSRGGTHTGELFF. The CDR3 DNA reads TGTGCCAGCAGTCGTGGCGGGACTCACACCGGGGAGCTGTTTTTT.

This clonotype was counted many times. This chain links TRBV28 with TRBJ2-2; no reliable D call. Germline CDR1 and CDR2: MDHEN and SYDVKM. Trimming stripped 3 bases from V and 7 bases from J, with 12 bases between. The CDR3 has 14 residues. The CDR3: CASSFLPWGGELFF. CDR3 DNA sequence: TGTGCCAGCAGTTTCCTCCCCTGGGGCGGGGAGCTGTTTTTT.

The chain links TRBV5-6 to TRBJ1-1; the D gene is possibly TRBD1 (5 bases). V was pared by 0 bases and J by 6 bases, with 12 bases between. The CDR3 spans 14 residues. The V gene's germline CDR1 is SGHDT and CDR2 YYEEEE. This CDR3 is CASSLDPGGPEAFF. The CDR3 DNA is TGTGCCAGCAGCTTGGACCCCGGGGGACCTGAAGCTTTCTTT.

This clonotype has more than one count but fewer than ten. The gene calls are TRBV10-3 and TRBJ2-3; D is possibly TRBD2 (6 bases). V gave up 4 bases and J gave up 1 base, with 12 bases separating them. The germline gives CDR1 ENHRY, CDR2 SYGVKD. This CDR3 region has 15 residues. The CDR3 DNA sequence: TGTGCCATCAGTGCGTCGGGACTCCGCACAGATACGCAGTATTTT. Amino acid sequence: CAISASGLRTDTQYF.

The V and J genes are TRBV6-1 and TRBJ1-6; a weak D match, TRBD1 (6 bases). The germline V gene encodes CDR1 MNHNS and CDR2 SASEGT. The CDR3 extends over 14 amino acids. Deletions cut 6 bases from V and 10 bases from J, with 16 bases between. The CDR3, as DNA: TGTGCCAGCAGCGGCCAACAGGGTAGCTCACCCCTCCACTTT. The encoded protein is CASSGQQGSSPLHF.

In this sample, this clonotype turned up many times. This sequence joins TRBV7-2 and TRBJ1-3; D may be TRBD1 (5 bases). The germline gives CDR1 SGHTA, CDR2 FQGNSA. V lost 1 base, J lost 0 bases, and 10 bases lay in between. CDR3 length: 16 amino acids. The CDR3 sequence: CASSLGDPGSGNTIYF. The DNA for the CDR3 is TGTGCCAGCAGCTTAGGGGACCCAGGCTCTGGAAACACCATATATTTT.

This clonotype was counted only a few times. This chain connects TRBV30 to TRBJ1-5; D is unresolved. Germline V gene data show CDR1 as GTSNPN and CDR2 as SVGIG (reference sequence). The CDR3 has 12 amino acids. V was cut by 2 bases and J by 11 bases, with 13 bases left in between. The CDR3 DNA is TGTGCCTGGAGTCGAGGACTGGAGGCCCAGCATTTT. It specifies CAWSRGLEAQHF.

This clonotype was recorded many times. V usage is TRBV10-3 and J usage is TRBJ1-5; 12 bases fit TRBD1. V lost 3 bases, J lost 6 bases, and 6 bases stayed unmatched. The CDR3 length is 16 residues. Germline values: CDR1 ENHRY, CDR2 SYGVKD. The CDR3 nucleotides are TGTGCCATCAGTGAAGCCGGGACAGGGGGCCTTCAGCCCCAGCATTTT. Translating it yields CAISEAGTGGLQPQHF.

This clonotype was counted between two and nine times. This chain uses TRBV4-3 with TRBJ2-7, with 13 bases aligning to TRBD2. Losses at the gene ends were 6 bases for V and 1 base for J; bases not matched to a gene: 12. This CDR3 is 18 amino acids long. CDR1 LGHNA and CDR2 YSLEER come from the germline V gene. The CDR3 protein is CASSRSGTSGVGSYEQYF. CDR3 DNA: TGCGCCAGCAGTCGCTCCGGGACTAGCGGGGTCGGATCCTACGAGCAGTACTTC.

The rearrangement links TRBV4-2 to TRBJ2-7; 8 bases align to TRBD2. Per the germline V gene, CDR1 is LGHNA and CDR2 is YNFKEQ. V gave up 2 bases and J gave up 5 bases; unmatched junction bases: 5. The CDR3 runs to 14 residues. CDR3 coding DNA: TGTGCCAGCAGCCAATGGGGTAGCGGGAACGAGCAGTACTTC. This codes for CASSQWGSGNEQYF.

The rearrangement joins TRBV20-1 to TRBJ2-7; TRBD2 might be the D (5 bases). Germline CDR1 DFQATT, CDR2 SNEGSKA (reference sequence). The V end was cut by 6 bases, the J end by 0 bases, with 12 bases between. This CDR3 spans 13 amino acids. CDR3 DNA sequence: TGCAGTGCCCCGGGGAGAAGCTCCTACGAGCAGTACTTC. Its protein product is CSAPGRSSYEQYF.

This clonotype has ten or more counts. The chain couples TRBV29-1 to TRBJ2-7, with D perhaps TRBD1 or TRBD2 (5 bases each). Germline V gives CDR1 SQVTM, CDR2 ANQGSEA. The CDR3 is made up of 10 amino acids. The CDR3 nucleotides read TGCATAACGAGGGGTAACGAGCAGTACTTC. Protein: CITRGNEQYF.

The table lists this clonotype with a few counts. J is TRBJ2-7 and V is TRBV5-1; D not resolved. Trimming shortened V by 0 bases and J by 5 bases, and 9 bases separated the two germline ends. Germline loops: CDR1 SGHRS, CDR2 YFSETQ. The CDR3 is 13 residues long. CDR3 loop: CASSLGSLNEQYF. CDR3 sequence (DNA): TGCGCCAGCAGCTTGGGTTCTCTTAACGAGCAGTACTTC.

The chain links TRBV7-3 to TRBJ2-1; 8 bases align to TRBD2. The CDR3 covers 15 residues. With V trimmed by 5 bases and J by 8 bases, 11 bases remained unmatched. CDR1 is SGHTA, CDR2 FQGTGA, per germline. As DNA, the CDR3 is TGTGCCAGCAGCCCAACTAGCGGCACAATGTATGAGCAGTTCTTC. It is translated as CASSPTSGTMYEQFF.